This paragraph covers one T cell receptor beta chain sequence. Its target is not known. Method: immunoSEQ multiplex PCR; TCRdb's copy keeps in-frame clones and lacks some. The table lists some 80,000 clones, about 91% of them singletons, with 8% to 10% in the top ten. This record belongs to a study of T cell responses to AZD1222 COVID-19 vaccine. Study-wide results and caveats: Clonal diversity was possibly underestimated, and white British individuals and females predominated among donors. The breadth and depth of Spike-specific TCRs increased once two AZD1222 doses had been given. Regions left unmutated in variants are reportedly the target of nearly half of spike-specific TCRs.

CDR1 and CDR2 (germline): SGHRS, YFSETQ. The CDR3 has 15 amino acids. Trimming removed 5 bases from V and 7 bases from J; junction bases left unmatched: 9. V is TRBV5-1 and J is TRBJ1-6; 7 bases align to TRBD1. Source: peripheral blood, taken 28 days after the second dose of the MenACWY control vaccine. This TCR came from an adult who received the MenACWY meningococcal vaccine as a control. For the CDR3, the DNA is TGCGCCAGCAGGGATACAGGGGCCCGGAATTCACCCCTCCACTTT. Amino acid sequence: CASRDTGARNSPLHF.